The 29 T cell receptor beta chains reported below all come from one sample, sequenced in a study of CD8+CD57+ T cells in acquired aplastic anemia. Individuals selected for sequencing had exhibited CD8+CD57+ cell expansion on flow cytometry. Profiling that covered TCR beta VDJ and CDR3 relied on genomic DNA as its template. TCRdb itself ran the reads through MiXCR, one entry per CDR3 protein. This table holds some 200,000 distinct CDR3 sequences, under 55% found once. Sequencing used sorted CD4+, CD8+, or CD8+CD57+ T cells (not recorded which) from PBMCs. The receptor source for this set is a human donor with aplastic anemia.

As for this clonotype: Lacking the conserved final phenylalanine or tryptophan, this CDR3 likely reflects a read error. V gene TRBV7-9 combines with J gene TRBJ1-1; D gene uncertain. This CDR3 is 15 amino acids long. Germline CDR1 reads SEHNR; CDR2 reads FQNEAQ (reference sequence). With 5 bases removed from V and 1 base from J, the gap between germline ends came to 14 bases. The CDR3 region has the DNA TGTGCCAGCAGCCCTAGCTACCAATCGAACACTGAAGCTTTCCTT. Its protein is CASSPSYQSNTEAFL.

The V gene is TRBV7-8, the J gene TRBJ1-1; no definite D call. Deletions cut 4 bases from V and 3 bases from J, with 24 bases between. Germline-derived CDR1 and CDR2 are SGHVS and FQNEAQ. This CDR3 comprises 18 residues. The CDR3 nucleotides read TGTGCCAGCAGCTCAGCCCGGATATTGGGGAAGGAGTACACTGAAGCTTTCTTT. This sequence encodes CASSSARILGKEYTEAFF. The full variable domain, completed using reference TRBV7-8 and TRBJ1-1, is GAGVSQSPRYKVAKRGQDVALRCDPISGHVSLFWYQQALGQGPEFLTYFQNEAQLDKSGLPSDRFFAERPEGSVSTLKIQRTQQEDSAVYLCASSSARILGKEYTEAFFGQGTRLTVV.

V gene TRBV7-9 combines with J gene TRBJ2-5; D is unclear. There are 11 residues in the CDR3. Germline lookup yields CDR1 SEHNR and CDR2 FQNEAQ (reference sequence). The V end was cut by 11 bases, the J end by 4 bases, with 11 bases between. CDR3 DNA: TGTGCCGAGTTAGATATAGAGACCCAGTACTTC. Amino acid sequence: CAELDIETQYF.

This chain uses TRBV7-9 with TRBJ1-2; D is unresolved. Germline V CDR1 and CDR2: SEHNR, FQNEAQ (reference sequence). The CDR3 is 13 amino acids. V was clipped by 5 bases and J by 1 base, with 8 bases between them. CDR3 region: CASSVGINYGYTF. CDR3 nucleotide sequence: TGTGCCAGCAGCGTCGGGATTAACTATGGCTACACCTTC.

This clonotype was seen a few times. A much larger clone differs by one base, so this may be a read error. The CDR3 region has the DNA TGTGCCAGCAGTGCCGACCAACAAGAGACCCAGCACTTC. Translating gives CASSADQQETQHF. The genes are TRBV12-3 or TRBV12-4 and TRBJ2-5; D unresolved. The CDR3 spans 13 residues.

This clonotype was seen at least ten times. CDR3 amino acids: CASSLPGTGGFDTQYF. CDR3 DNA sequence: TGCGCCAGCAGCTTACCCGGGACAGGGGGCTTCGATACGCAGTATTTT. The chain joins TRBV5-1 to TRBJ2-3, with 12 bases that match TRBD1. Per the germline V gene, CDR1 is SGHRS and CDR2 is YFSETQ. The CDR3 consists of 16 residues. V lost 2 bases and J lost 6; bases outside the gene matches: 7.

The gene calls are TRBV9 and TRBJ2-7; possible D gene TRBD2, 5 bases. V was cut by 5 bases and J by 4 bases, with 10 bases left in between. The CDR3 contains 12 residues. The germline CDR1 and CDR2 sequences are SGDLS and YYNGEE. The CDR3, as DNA: TGTGCCAGCAGAGGACTTGAGTACGAGCAGTACTTC. It is translated as CASRGLEYEQYF. Full variable domain (rest looked up from reference TRBV9 and TRBJ2-7): DSGVTQTPKHLITATGQRVTLRCSPRSGDLSVYWYQQSLDQGLQFLIQYYNGEERAKGNILERFSAQQFPDLHSELNLSSLELGDSALYFCASRGLEYEQYFGPGTRLTVT.

A note on this clonotype: Mismatch with germline at one junction end may stem from a read error. The rearrangement joins TRBV29-1 to TRBJ2-2; TRBD2 agrees at 8 bases. CDR3 length: 12 amino acids. In germline, CDR1 is SQVTM, CDR2 ANQGSEA. CDR3 nucleotides: TGCAGCGTGCGGGAGGCGGCCGGGGAGCTGTTCTTT. This gives the protein CSVREAAGELFF.

The genes are TRBV11-2 and TRBJ1-6, with no clear D. Deletions cut 4 bases from V and 8 bases from J, with 9 bases between. The CDR3 has 13 residues. Per the germline V gene, CDR1 is SGHAT and CDR2 is FQNNGV. CDR3 coding DNA: TGTGCCAGCAGCTCCTCCCCCGATTCACCCCTCCACTTT. It specifies CASSSSPDSPLHF.

This chain joins TRBV29-1 and TRBJ2-3; weak D call: TRBD2 (5 bases). V was cut by 2 bases and J by 4 bases, with 13 bases left in between. Germline loops: CDR1 SQVTM, CDR2 ANQGSEA. The CDR3 contains 14 residues. CDR3 nucleotides: TGCAGCGTTGAACGGAGACTAAGCGCAGATACGCAGTATTTT. It yields the protein CSVERRLSADTQYF.

The chain links TRBV13 to TRBJ1-2; 8 bases align to TRBD1. CDR3 length equals 18 residues. Germline values: CDR1 PRHDT, CDR2 FYEKMQ (reference sequence). J lost 1 base, V lost 5 bases, and 15 bases had no gene match. CDR3 nucleotides: TGTGCCAGCAGCCACCCTCAAACCGGGACAGGCCGTAACTATGGCTACACCTTC. This codes for CASSHPQTGTGRNYGYTF.

This clonotype showed up many times. The CDR3 loop is CASSERSGTDLNYGYTF. The CDR3 nucleotides read TGTGCCAGCAGTGAACGCTCAGGGACAGATCTTAACTATGGCTACACCTTC. This rearrangement joins TRBV9 to TRBJ1-2; 7 bases agree with TRBD1. The germline CDR1 and CDR2 sequences are SGDLS and YYNGEE. The CDR3 sequence is 17 residues long. V shed 5 bases and J 1 base; nucleotides not matched to a gene: 14.

V is TRBV14 and J is TRBJ1-1, with 8 bases aligning to TRBD1. V gave up 0 bases and J gave up 6 bases; unmatched junction bases: 3. Per the germline V gene, CDR1 is SGHDN and CDR2 is FVKESK. The CDR3 is made up of 14 amino acids. CDR3 sequence: CASSQDRGLAEAFF. The CDR3 DNA reads as TGTGCCAGCAGCCAAGACAGGGGGCTTGCTGAAGCTTTCTTT. The full variable domain, in which reference TRBV14 and TRBJ1-1 provide the parts outside the CDR3, is EAGVTQFPSHSVIEKGQTVTLRCDPISGHDNLYWYRRVMGKEIKFLLHFVKESKQDESGMPNNRFLAERTGGTYSTLKVQPAELEDSGVYFCASSQDRGLAEAFFGQGTRLTVV.

The chain recombines TRBV11-1 with TRBJ1-6, with D unresolved. The CDR3 sequence is 14 residues long. Trimming shortened V by 6 bases and J by 5 bases, and 11 bases separated the two germline ends. CDR1 SGHAT and CDR2 FQDESV come from the germline V gene (reference sequence). CDR3 loop: CASRYLTDNSPLHF. As DNA, the CDR3 is TGTGCCAGCAGGTATCTGACGGATAATTCACCCCTCCACTTT.

CDR3 DNA: TGTGCCAGCAGGAGAGTGGGGACAGGGGACGAGCAGTACTTC. Its translation is CASRRVGTGDEQYF. The V call is TRBV2, the J call TRBJ2-7; the match to TRBD1 covers 10 bases. Losses at the gene ends were 6 bases for V and 5 bases for J; bases not matched to a gene: 7. Germline CDR1 is SNHLY and CDR2 is FYNNEI. The CDR3 contains 14 residues.

This clonotype was seen at least ten times. The CDR3: CSANGRQGGSETQYF. The CDR3 nucleotides are TGCAGTGCTAACGGTCGACAGGGTGGATCGGAGACCCAGTACTTC. The chain couples TRBV20-1 to TRBJ2-5; the match to TRBD1 covers 7 bases. The CDR3 contains 15 residues. The V gene end was trimmed by 4 bases and the J gene end by 5 bases; junction bases not matched to a gene: 13. From germline, CDR1 is DFQATT and CDR2 SNEGSKA (reference sequence).

The chain couples TRBV10-1 to TRBJ2-7; TRBD1 aligns across 7 bases. Trimming removed 11 bases from V and 3 bases from J; junction bases left unmatched: 13. Germline CDR1 and CDR2: WNHNN and SYGVQD (reference sequence). This CDR3 is 14 amino acids long. The CDR3 bases are TGCGCCCGCTGCCAGGGACAGCGAGTCTACGAGCAGTACTTC. It codes for CARCQGQRVYEQYF.

The sample holds many counts of this clonotype. CDR3 sequence (DNA): TGTGCCAGCAGCGGAGGGGGAAGGGAGACCCAGTACTTC. It specifies CASSGGGRETQYF. The J gene is TRBJ2-5, the V gene TRBV25-1; D possibly uses TRBD1 or TRBD2 (6 bases each). V was clipped by 6 bases and J by 5 bases, with 13 bases between them. Germline CDR1 is MGHDK and CDR2 is SYGVNS. The CDR3 is 13 amino acids.

A few counts support this clonotype. The J gene is TRBJ1-2, the V gene TRBV7-2; D possibly corresponds to TRBD1 (6 bases). Trimming removed 5 bases from V and 0 bases from J, with 10 bases in between. This CDR3 has 14 amino acids. The germline V gene encodes CDR1 SGHTA and CDR2 FQGNSA. CDR3 residues: CASSRTGTNYGYTF. The DNA for the CDR3 is TGTGCCAGCAGCCGCACAGGGACTAACTATGGCTACACCTTC.

This clonotype was observed once. V and J are TRBV7-8 and TRBJ2-5; 14 bases map to TRBD2. Germline trimming cut 5 bases from V and 0 bases from J; bases unmatched to any gene: 5. Germline V gene lookup returns CDR1 SGHVS and CDR2 FQNEAQ. The CDR3 loop spans 17 amino acids. The CDR3 DNA is TGTGCCAGCAGCGCCGGACTAGCGGGGGGATACCAAGAGACCCAGTACTTC. It codes for CASSAGLAGGYQETQYF. The full variable domain, with the rest looked up from reference TRBV7-8 and TRBJ2-5, is GAGVSQSPRYKVAKRGQDVALRCDPISGHVSLFWYQQALGQGPEFLTYFQNEAQLDKSGLPSDRFFAERPEGSVSTLKIQRTQQEDSAVYLCASSAGLAGGYQETQYFGPGTRLLVL.

The chain employs TRBV5-5 and TRBJ1-2; no clear D. V was clipped by 5 bases and J by 5 bases, with 22 bases between them. The CDR3 totals 16 residues. Germline CDR1 is SGHKS and CDR2 is YYEKEE (reference sequence). This chain's CDR3 is CASSLLRSTDRYGYTF. The CDR3 region has the DNA TGTGCCAGCAGTCTCCTGCGGAGCACGGACCGGTATGGCTACACCTTC.

This clonotype was picked up many times. The chain employs TRBV25-1 and TRBJ1-1, with a possible D match to TRBD1 (6 bases). Trimming cost V 2 bases and J 5 bases, with 9 bases left between them. CDR1 MGHDK and CDR2 SYGVNS come from the germline V gene. This CDR3 is 13 amino acids long. CDR3 in amino acids: CASSERGGTEAFF. The CDR3 region has the DNA TGTGCCAGCAGTGAAAGGGGGGGAACTGAAGCTTTCTTT. The full variable domain, its missing parts supplied by reference TRBV25-1 and TRBJ1-1, is EADIYQTPRYLVIGTGKKITLECSQTMGHDKMYWYQQDPGMELHLIHYSYGVNSTEKGDLSSESTVSRIRTEHFPLTLESARPSHTSQYLCASSERGGTEAFFGQGTRLTVV.

This clonotype has just a few counts. At one end the junction does not follow the germline gene, possibly because of a read error. The V and J genes are TRBV7-9 and TRBJ2-1, with 11 bases fitting TRBD2. Germline V CDR1 and CDR2: SEHNR, FQNEAQ (reference sequence). The CDR3 is made up of 18 amino acids. The CDR3 reads CASSDGELAGASSNEQFF. Written as DNA, the CDR3 is TGTGCCAGCAGCGACGGGGAACTAGCGGGAGCGTCCTCCAATGAGCAGTTCTTC.

This clonotype was seen many times. The chain recombines TRBV6-1 with TRBJ2-7, with D perhaps matching TRBD1 or TRBD2 (5 bases each). The CDR3 is 15 amino acids. Trimming left V 3 bases short and J 11 bases short, with 23 bases between. From germline, CDR1 is MNHNS and CDR2 SASEGT. In nucleotides, the CDR3 is TGTGCCAGCAGTGAGCCTACCCTTCCTTTGGGGGTTAAGTACTTC. As protein: CASSEPTLPLGVKYF.

As to this clonotype: This may stem from a read error, because a much larger clone lies one nucleotide away. The chain combines TRBV6-5 with TRBJ2-3, with no clear D. CDR3 length equals 15 residues. In germline, CDR1 is MNHEY, CDR2 SVGAGI. Deletions cut 5 bases from V and 4 bases from J, with 16 bases between. CDR3 sequence reads: CASSEVTNGPDTQYF. CDR3 nucleotides: TGTGCCAGCAGTGAAGTAACTAATGGGCCAGATACGCAGTATTTT.

The V and J genes are TRBV19 and TRBJ2-5, with TRBD2 matching 7 bases. The CDR3 has 15 residues. Germline V CDR1 and CDR2: LNHDA, SQIVND (reference sequence). With V trimmed by 6 bases and J by 2 bases, 9 bases remained unmatched. CDR3 bases: TGTGCCAGTAGATCCGGAGGACTAGGTCAAGAGACCCAGTACTTC. Protein: CASRSGGLGQETQYF.

The chain is built from TRBV5-1 and TRBJ2-7; 9 nucleotides line up with TRBD2. The CDR3 sequence is 16 residues long. Trimming took 5 bases from V and 3 from J; bases not matched to a gene: 12. The germline gives CDR1 SGHRS, CDR2 YFSETQ. As DNA, the CDR3 is TGCGCCAGCAGTCCCCTAGCGGGACAGCGAGTCTACGAGCAGTACTTC. It specifies CASSPLAGQRVYEQYF.

This clonotype has a count of ten or more. This rearrangement joins TRBV5-8 to TRBJ1-1; D is unclear. The CDR3 contains 12 residues. V was pared by 3 bases and J by 3 bases, with 6 bases between. In germline, CDR1 is SGHTS, CDR2 YDEGEE. In DNA, the CDR3 is TGTGCCAGCAGCTCGGATGACACTGAAGCTTTCTTT. Protein product: CASSSDDTEAFF.

A word on this clonotype: No conserved phenylalanine or tryptophan ends this CDR3, so it is likely a read error. This chain connects TRBV19 to TRBJ2-7; TRBD1 matches 8 bases. There are 18 residues in the CDR3. In germline, CDR1 is LNHDA, CDR2 SQIVND (reference sequence). Germline trimming cut 6 bases from V and 3 bases from J; bases unmatched to any gene: 19. The CDR3 DNA is TGTGCCAGTAGCCCCACAGGGGGACGGGACAGGACCATCTACGAGCAGTACCTC. Translation gives CASSPTGGRDRTIYEQYL.